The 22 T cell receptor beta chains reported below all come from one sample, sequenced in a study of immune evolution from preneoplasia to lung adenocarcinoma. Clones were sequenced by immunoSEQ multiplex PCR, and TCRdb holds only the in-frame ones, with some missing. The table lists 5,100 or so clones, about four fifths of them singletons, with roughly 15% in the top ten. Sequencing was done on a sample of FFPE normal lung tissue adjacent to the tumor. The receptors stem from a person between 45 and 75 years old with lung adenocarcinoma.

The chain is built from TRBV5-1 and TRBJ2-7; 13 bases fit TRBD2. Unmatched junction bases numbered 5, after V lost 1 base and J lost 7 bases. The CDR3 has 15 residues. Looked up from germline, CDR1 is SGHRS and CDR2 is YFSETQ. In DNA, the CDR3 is TGCGCCAGCAGCTTGACTAGCGGGAGGGCCGATGAGCAGTACTTC. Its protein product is CASSLTSGRADEQYF. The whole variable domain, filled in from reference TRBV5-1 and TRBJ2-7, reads KAGVTQTPRYLIKTRGQQVTLSCSPISGHRSVSWYQQTPGQGLQFLFEYFSETQRNKGNFPGRFSGRQFSNSRSEMNVSTLELGDSALYLCASSLTSGRADEQYFGPGTRLTVT.

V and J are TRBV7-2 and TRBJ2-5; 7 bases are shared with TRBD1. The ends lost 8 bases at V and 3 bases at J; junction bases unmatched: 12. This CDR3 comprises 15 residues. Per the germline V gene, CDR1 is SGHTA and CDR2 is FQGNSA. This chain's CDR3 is CASERGTVRKETQYF. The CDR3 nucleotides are TGTGCCAGCGAGAGAGGGACAGTTAGGAAAGAGACCCAGTACTTC.

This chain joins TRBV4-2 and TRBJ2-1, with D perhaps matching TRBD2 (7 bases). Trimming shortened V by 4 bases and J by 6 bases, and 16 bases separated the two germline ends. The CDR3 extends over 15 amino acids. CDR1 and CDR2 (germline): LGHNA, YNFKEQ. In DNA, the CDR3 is TGTGCCAGCAGCCCCGGGGGGCAATGGGGCAATGAGCAGTTCTTC. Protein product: CASSPGGQWGNEQFF.

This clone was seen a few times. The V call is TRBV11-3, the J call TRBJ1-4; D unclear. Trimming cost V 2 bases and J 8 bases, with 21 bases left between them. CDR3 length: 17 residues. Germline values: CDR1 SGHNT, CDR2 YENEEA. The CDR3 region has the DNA TGTGCCAGCAGCTTAAGGGTAGGATCCGGTTCGGGAGAAAAACTGTTTTTT. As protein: CASSLRVGSGSGEKLFF.

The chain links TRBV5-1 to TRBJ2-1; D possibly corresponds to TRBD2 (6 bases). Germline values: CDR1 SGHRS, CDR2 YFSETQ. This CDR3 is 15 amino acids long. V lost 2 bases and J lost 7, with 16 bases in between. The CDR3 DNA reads TGCGCCAGCAGCTTTTCTCTAGCGTCGGGTAATGAGCAGTTCTTC. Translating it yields CASSFSLASGNEQFF.

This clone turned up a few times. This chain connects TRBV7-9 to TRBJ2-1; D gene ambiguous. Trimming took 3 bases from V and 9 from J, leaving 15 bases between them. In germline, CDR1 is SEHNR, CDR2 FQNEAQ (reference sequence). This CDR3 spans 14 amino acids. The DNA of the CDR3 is TGTGCCAGCAGCTTTCATGGAGTTGCCCCTGAGCAGTTCTTC. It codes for CASSFHGVAPEQFF.

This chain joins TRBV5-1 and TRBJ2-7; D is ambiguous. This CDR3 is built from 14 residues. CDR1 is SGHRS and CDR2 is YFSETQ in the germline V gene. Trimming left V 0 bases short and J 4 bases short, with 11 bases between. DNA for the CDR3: TGCGCCAGCAGCTTGGGGGATAGGGAATACGAGCAGTACTTC. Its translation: CASSLGDREYEQYF.

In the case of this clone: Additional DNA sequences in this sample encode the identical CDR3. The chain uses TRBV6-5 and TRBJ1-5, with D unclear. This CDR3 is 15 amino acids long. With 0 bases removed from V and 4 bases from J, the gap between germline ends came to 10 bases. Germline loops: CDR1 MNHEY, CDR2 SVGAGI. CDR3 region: CASSYSVGGNQPQHF. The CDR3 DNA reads TGTGCCAGCAGTTACTCAGTCGGAGGTAATCAGCCCCAGCATTTT.

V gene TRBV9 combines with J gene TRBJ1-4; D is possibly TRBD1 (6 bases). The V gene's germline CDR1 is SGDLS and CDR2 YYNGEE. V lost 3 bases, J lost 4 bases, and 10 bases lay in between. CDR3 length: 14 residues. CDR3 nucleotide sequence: TGTGCCAGCAGCGCGACAGGAGTTAATGAAAAACTGTTTTTT. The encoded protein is CASSATGVNEKLFF.

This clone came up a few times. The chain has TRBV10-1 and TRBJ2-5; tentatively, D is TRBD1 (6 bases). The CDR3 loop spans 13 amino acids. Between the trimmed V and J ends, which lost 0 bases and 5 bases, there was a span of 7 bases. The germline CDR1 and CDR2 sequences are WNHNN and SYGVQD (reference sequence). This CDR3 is CASSESGQETQYF. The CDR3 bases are TGCGCCAGCAGTGAGTCAGGACAGGAGACCCAGTACTTC.

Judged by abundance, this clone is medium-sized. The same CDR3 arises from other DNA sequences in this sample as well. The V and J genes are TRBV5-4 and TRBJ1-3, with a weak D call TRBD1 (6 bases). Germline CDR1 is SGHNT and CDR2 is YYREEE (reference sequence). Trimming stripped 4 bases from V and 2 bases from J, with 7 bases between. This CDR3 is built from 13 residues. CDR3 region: CASSGGAGNTIYF. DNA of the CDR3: TGTGCCAGCAGCGGGGGCGCTGGAAACACCATATATTTT. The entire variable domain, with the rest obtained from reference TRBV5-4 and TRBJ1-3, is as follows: ETGVTQSPTHLIKTRGQQVTLRCSSQSGHNTVSWYQQALGQGPQFIFQYYREEENGRGNFPPRFSGLQFPNYSSELNVNALELDDSALYLCASSGGAGNTIYFGEGSWLTVV.

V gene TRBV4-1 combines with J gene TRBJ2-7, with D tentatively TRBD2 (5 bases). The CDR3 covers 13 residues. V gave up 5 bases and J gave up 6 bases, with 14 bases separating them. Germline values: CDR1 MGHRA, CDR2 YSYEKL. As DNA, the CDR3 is TGCGCCAGCAGCTCCTCCGCTAGCAGCGAGCAGTACTTC. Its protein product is CASSSSASSEQYF.

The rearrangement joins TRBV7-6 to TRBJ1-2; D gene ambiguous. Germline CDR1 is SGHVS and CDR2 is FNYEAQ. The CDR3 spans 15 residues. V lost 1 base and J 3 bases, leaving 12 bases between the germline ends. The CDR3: CASSLGAGTDYGYTF. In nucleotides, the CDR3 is TGTGCCAGCAGCTTAGGAGCCGGAACCGACTATGGCTACACCTTC. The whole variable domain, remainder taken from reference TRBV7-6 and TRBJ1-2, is GAGVSQSPRYKVTKRGQDVALRCDPISGHVSLYWYRQALGQGPEFLTYFNYEAQQDKSGLPNDRFSAERPEGSISTLTIQRTEQRDSAMYRCASSLGAGTDYGYTFGSGTRLTVV.

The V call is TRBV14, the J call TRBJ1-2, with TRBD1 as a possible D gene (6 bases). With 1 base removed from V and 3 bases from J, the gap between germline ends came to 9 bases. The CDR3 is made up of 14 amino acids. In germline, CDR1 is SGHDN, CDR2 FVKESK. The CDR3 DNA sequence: TGTGCCAGCAGCCAAGGAAGACAGGACTATGGCTACACCTTC. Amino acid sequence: CASSQGRQDYGYTF.

In nucleotides, the CDR3 is TGTGCCAGCGGGAAGGACAGGGAGGGAGATCAGCCCCAGCATTTT. Translating gives CASGKDREGDQPQHF. V is TRBV27 and J is TRBJ1-5; 8 bases line up with TRBD1. V lost 8 bases to trimming and J lost 5 bases; unmatched junction nucleotides: 11. The CDR3 length is 15 residues. The V gene's germline CDR1 is MNHEY and CDR2 SMNVEV (reference sequence).

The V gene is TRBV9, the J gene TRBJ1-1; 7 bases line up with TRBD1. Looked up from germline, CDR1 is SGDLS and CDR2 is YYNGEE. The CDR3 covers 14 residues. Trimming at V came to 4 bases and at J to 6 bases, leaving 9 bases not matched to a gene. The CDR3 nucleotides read TGTGCCAGCAGCTCGACAGGGCTGGGGGCTGAAGCTTTCTTT. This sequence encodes CASSSTGLGAEAFF.

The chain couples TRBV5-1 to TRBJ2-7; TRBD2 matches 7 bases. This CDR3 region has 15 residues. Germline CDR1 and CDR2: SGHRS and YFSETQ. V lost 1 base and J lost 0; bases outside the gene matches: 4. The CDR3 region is CASSLTAGPSYEQYF. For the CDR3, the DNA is TGCGCCAGCAGCTTGACAGCGGGACCCTCCTACGAGCAGTACTTC.

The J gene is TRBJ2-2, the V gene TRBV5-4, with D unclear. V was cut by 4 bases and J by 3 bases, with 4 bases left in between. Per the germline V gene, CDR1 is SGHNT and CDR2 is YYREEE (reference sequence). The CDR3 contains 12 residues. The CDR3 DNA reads TGTGCCAGCAGCGTGTACACCGGGGAGCTGTTTTTT. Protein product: CASSVYTGELFF.

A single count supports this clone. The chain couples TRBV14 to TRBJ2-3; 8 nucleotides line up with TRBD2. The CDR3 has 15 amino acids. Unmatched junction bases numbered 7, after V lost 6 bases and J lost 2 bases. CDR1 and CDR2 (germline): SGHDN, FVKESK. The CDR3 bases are TGTGCCAGCAGTCGCGCGGGACTAGTCACAGATACGCAGTATTTT. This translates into CASSRAGLVTDTQYF. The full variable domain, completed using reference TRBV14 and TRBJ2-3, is EAGVTQFPSHSVIEKGQTVTLRCDPISGHDNLYWYRRVMGKEIKFLLHFVKESKQDESGMPNNRFLAERTGGTYSTLKVQPAELEDSGVYFCASSRAGLVTDTQYFGPGTRLTVL.

CDR3: CASSEEVWGYTF. The CDR3 nucleotides are TGTGCCAGCAGTGAAGAGGTATGGGGCTACACCTTC. The chain carries TRBV6-1 and TRBJ1-2; D gene ambiguous. The germline CDR1 and CDR2 sequences are MNHNS and SASEGT. This CDR3 contains 12 residues. V lost 1 base and J 8 bases, leaving 8 bases between the germline ends.

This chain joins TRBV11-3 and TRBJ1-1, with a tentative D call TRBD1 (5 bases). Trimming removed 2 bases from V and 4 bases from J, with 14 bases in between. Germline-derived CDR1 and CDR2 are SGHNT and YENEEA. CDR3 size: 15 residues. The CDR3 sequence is CASSLLGRGGTEAFF. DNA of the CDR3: TGTGCCAGCAGCTTATTAGGTCGTGGGGGCACTGAAGCTTTCTTT. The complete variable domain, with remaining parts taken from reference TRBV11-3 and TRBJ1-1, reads EAGVVQSPRYKIIEKKQPVAFWCNPISGHNTLYWYLQNLGQGPELLIRYENEEAVDDSQLPKDRFSAERLKGVDSTLKIQPAELGDSAVYLCASSLLGRGGTEAFFGQGTRLTVV.

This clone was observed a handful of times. The CDR3 coding sequence is TGTGCCAGCAGCTTTTCGACAGATATCTTTGGAAACACCATATATTTT. This gives the protein CASSFSTDIFGNTIYF. The chain uses TRBV11-3 and TRBJ1-3; the D gene is possibly TRBD1 (5 bases). Germline CDR1 SGHNT, CDR2 YENEEA. This CDR3 is 16 amino acids long. V shed 3 bases and J shed 3 bases, with 15 bases lying between them.